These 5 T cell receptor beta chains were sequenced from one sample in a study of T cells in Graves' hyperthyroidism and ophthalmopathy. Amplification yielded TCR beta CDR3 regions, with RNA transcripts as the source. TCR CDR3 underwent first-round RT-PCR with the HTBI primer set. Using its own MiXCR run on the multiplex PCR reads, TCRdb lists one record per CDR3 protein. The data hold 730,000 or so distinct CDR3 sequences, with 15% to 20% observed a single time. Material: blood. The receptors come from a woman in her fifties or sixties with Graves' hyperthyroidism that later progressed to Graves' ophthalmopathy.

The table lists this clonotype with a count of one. The DNA of the CDR3 is TGCGCCAGCAGCGTGGGGGGAGTAGCTTTCTTT. It encodes CASSVGGVAFF. The chain carries TRBV5-1 and TRBJ1-1, with a tentative D call TRBD1 (5 bases). Germline V lookup: CDR1 SGHRS, CDR2 YFSETQ. This CDR3 comprises 11 residues. Deletions cut 4 bases from V and 10 bases from J, with 11 bases between.

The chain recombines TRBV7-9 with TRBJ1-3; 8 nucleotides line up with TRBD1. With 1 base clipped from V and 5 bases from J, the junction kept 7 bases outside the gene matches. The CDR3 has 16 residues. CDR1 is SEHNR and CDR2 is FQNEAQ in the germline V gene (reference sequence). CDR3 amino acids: CASSLVTRGPRNTIYF. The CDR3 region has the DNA TGTGCCAGCAGCTTAGTAACCAGGGGGCCAAGAAACACCATATATTTT.

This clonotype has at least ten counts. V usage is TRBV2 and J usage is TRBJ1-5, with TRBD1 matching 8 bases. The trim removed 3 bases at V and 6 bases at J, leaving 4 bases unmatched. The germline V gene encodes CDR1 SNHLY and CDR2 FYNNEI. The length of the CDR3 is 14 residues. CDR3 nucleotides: TGTGCCAGCAGTGAGCAGGGGGCAGCTCAGCCCCAGCATTTT. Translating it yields CASSEQGAAQPQHF.

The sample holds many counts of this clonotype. CDR3 loop: CSARGAGAPEQYF. CDR3 nucleotides: TGCAGTGCTAGGGGCGCGGGGGCACCCGAGCAGTACTTC. The rearrangement uses TRBV20-1 and TRBJ2-7; the D gene is possibly TRBD2 (7 bases). The germline V gene has CDR1 DFQATT and CDR2 SNEGSKA (reference sequence). The CDR3 covers 13 residues. V gave up 3 bases and J gave up 6 bases, with 15 bases separating them.

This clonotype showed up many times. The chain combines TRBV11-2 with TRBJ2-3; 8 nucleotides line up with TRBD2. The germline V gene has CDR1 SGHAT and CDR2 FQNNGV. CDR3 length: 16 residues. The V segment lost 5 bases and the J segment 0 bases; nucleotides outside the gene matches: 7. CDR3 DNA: TGTGCCAGCAGCCCGCGACTAGCGAGGAGCACAGATACGCAGTATTTT. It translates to CASSPRLARSTDTQYF.